This TCR beta chain is from a study of blood T cell repertoires in COVID-19. For the study at large: Sites in the United States, Italy and Spain provided acute and convalescent COVID-19 samples. Sample material is recorded as cDNA or gDNA derived from T cells, B-cell-depleted T cells, or PBMCs.

In the source study's methods: Reference gene primer amplification in the assay estimated nucleated cell counts. Data came from immunoSEQ multiplex PCR; TCRdb stores just in-frame clones and leaves some out. Clonal size and the V and J genes are those of that table, whereas D and trimming came from the DNA. Of about 22,000 clones in the sample, more than 85% were seen once. J was trimmed by 7 bases and V by 1 base; bases with no gene match: 6. This CDR3 has 15 amino acids. In germline, CDR1 is MGHRA, CDR2 YSYEKL. V and J are TRBV4-1 and TRBJ1-5; 8 bases map to TRBD1. Sequenced input: peripheral blood. This clonotype was obtained from a woman aged 65 to 85 with active COVID-19. The CDR3 reads CASSQGQGLGQPQHF. The CDR3 DNA is TGCGCCAGCAGCCAAGGACAGGGGCTTGGCCAGCCCCAGCATTTT.